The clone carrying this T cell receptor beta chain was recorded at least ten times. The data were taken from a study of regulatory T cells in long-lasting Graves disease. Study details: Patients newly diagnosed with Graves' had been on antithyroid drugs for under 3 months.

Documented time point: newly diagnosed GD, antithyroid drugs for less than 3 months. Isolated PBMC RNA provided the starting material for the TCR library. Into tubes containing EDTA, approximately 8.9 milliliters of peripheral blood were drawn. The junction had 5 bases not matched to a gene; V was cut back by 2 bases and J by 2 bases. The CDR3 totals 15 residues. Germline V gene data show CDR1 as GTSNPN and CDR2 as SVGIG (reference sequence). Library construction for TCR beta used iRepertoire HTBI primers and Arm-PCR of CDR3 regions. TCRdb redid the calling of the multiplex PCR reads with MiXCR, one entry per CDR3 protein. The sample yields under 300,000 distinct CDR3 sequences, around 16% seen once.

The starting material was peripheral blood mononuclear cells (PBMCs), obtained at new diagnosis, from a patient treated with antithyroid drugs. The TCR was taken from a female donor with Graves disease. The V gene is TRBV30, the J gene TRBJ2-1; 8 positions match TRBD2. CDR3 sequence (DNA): TGTGCCTGGAGTAAAGGGCGGGAGGCCTACAATGAGCAGTTCTTC. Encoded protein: CAWSKGREAYNEQFF.